A single sample gave rise to the 13 T cell receptor beta chains below, sequenced in a study of blood T cell repertoires in COVID-19. Here immunoSEQ multiplex PCR was the method, and the copy in TCRdb shows in-frame clones only, minus some. The table records approximately 83,000 clones, around 90% of them present only once. Sequencing input: peripheral blood. The receptor set was obtained from a man in his 70s with acute or convalescent COVID-19.

The chain joins TRBV28 to TRBJ1-2; D call uncertain. V was cut by 6 bases and J by 3 bases, with 14 bases left in between. The CDR3 covers 14 residues. Germline CDR1 is MDHEN and CDR2 is SYDVKM. CDR3 region: CASSPPLAYYGYTF. The DNA for the CDR3 is TGTGCCAGCAGCCCCCCTTTGGCTTACTATGGCTACACCTTC.

The rearrangement uses TRBV28 and TRBJ2-7; a weak D match, TRBD1 (5 bases). CDR3 length equals 16 residues. Germline lookup yields CDR1 MDHEN and CDR2 SYDVKM. V shed 7 bases and J shed 4 bases, with 23 bases lying between them. CDR3: CASTEATTAPRYEQYF. As DNA, the CDR3 is TGTGCCAGCACCGAGGCAACGACAGCACCAAGATACGAGCAGTACTTC.

This clone has only a few counts. The V call is TRBV28, the J call TRBJ1-4; 8 bases map to TRBD1. CDR3 length: 16 amino acids. Losses at the gene ends were 4 bases for V and 2 bases for J; bases not matched to a gene: 6. Germline loops: CDR1 MDHEN, CDR2 SYDVKM. The CDR3 nucleotides read TGTGCCAGCAGTTCAGGGGGCGCGGAGACTAATGAAAAACTGTTTTTT. It yields the protein CASSSGGAETNEKLFF.

Written as DNA, the CDR3 is TGTGCCAGCAGGTTGGGCAGGGGCTATGGCTACACCTTC. It yields the protein CASRLGRGYGYTF. The gene calls are TRBV2 and TRBJ1-2; D is perhaps TRBD1 (6 bases). Trimming shortened V by 6 bases and J by 4 bases, and 12 bases separated the two germline ends. Germline V CDR1 and CDR2: SNHLY, FYNNEI. This CDR3 spans 13 amino acids.

The chain recombines TRBV7-9 with TRBJ1-2, with D hard to call. This CDR3 has 15 amino acids. The germline V gene encodes CDR1 SEHNR and CDR2 FQNEAQ (reference sequence). With 1 base removed from V and 5 bases from J, the gap between germline ends came to 14 bases. The CDR3 protein is CASSLDASPGYGYTF. The CDR3 region has the DNA TGTGCCAGCAGCTTAGATGCTTCCCCGGGATATGGCTACACCTTC.

This rearrangement joins TRBV30 to TRBJ1-1; TRBD1 is a possible D gene (5 bases). CDR1 and CDR2 from the germline V gene are GTSNPN and SVGIG (reference sequence). CDR3 size: 10 residues. V was pared by 3 bases and J by 8 bases, with 7 bases between. The CDR3 coding sequence is TGTGCCTGGAGGCAGGGAGAAGCTTTCTTT. It is translated as CAWRQGEAFF.

The rearrangement uses TRBV28 and TRBJ1-1, with D tentatively TRBD1 (6 bases). The length of the CDR3 is 15 residues. Germline CDR1 and CDR2: MDHEN and SYDVKM. V lost 2 bases, J lost 0 bases, and 10 bases lay in between. The CDR3 region has the DNA TGTGCCAGCAGTTTACATGGACAGCTGAACACTGAAGCTTTCTTT. Its protein product is CASSLHGQLNTEAFF.

The chain employs TRBV6-6 and TRBJ1-5; TRBD1 matches at 7 bases. The J segment lost 4 bases and the V segment lost 4 bases, leaving 1 base of the junction unmatched. The CDR3 loop spans 13 amino acids. CDR1 MNHNY and CDR2 SVGAGI come from the germline V gene (reference sequence). The CDR3, as DNA: TGTGCCAGCAGTTGGGACAGTAATCAGCCCCAGCATTTT. Translation gives CASSWDSNQPQHF.

This chain links TRBV19 with TRBJ2-7; TRBD1 matches at 7 bases. In germline, CDR1 is LNHDA, CDR2 SQIVND (reference sequence). The V gene end was trimmed by 7 bases and the J gene end by 2 bases; junction bases not matched to a gene: 8. The CDR3 length is 14 residues. The CDR3 loop reads CASTSSDRTYEQYF. CDR3 in DNA: TGTGCCAGTACCTCGTCGGACAGGACCTACGAGCAGTACTTC.

This clone has only a few counts. V and J are TRBV2 and TRBJ1-5; D gene ambiguous. From germline, CDR1 is SNHLY and CDR2 FYNNEI. V shed 3 bases and J shed 2 bases, with 5 bases lying between them. The CDR3 is made up of 13 amino acids. The CDR3 nucleotides are TGTGCCAGCAGTGATATTGGCAATCAGCCCCAGCATTTT. This encodes CASSDIGNQPQHF.

This sequence joins TRBV28 and TRBJ1-1; D is possibly TRBD1 (6 bases). Germline CDR1 is MDHEN and CDR2 is SYDVKM. Trimming took off 3 bases at V and 3 bases at J, with 14 bases between the two ends. CDR3 length: 15 amino acids. CDR3 bases: TGTGCCAGCAGTTTTATGGGGCGACAGGACACTGAAGCTTTCTTT. This codes for CASSFMGRQDTEAFF.

The rearrangement uses TRBV9 and TRBJ2-2; no firm D call. Trimming removed 0 bases from V and 6 bases from J, with 18 bases in between. The CDR3 covers 17 residues. The germline V gene encodes CDR1 SGDLS and CDR2 YYNGEE. The CDR3 bases are TGTGCCAGCAGCGTAGGGTCTAGACCGGCCGCGTCCGGGGAGCTGTTTTTT. It encodes CASSVGSRPAASGELFF. Drawing the rest from reference TRBV9 and TRBJ2-2, the complete variable domain is DSGVTQTPKHLITATGQRVTLRCSPRSGDLSVYWYQQSLDQGLQFLIQYYNGEERAKGNILERFSAQQFPDLHSELNLSSLELGDSALYFCASSVGSRPAASGELFFGEGSRLTVL.

The chain joins TRBV5-4 to TRBJ2-1, with TRBD2 matching 15 bases. Germline values: CDR1 SGHNT, CDR2 YYREEE (reference sequence). The CDR3 covers 16 residues. The ends lost 0 bases at V and 9 bases at J; junction bases unmatched: 4. The CDR3 region is CASSLGTSGGVGEQFF. CDR3 DNA sequence: TGTGCCAGCAGCTTGGGGACTAGCGGGGGGGTTGGTGAGCAGTTCTTC.